A selection of T cell receptor beta chains follows, all from one sample in a study of cytomegalovirus exposure and HLA in healthy donors. This table comes from immunoSEQ multiplex PCR, and its TCRdb copy is limited to in-frame clones, with some not included. Of about 170,000 clones in the sample, around 80% were seen once. The sequenced sample was PBMCs. All receptors derive from a female donor in good health and CMV-seronegative. CDR3s include the opening cysteine and the closing phenylalanine or tryptophan. D genes are given only for firm matches. Some rows mark clone size as missing; the rest say once, few, many or name a class of expanded clone.

size	V	D	J	length	DNA	CDR3
.	TRBV5-1	.	TRBJ2-2	16	TGCGCCAGCAGCTTGGACGCAGGGGCGGCCACCGGGGAGCTGTTTTTT	CASSLDAGAATGELFF
.	TRBV19	.	TRBJ2-7	14	TGTGCCAGTAGTAAGTCAGGGTTCGGGAGTGAGCAGTACTTC	CASSKSGFGSEQYF
.	TRBV6-5	TRBD2	TRBJ2-7	16	TGTGCCAGCAGTTATTCATGGCTAGCGGGAGTCTACGAGCAGTACTTC	CASSYSWLAGVYEQYF
.	TRBV4-3	TRBD2	TRBJ2-2	15	TGCGCCAGCAGCCAAGGGCTAGCGGGAGCCGGGGAGCTGTTTTTT	CASSQGLAGAGELFF
.	TRBV5-6	TRBD1	TRBJ2-3	16	TGTGCCAGCAGCTTGCTGACAGGGGGCCGGGGAGATACGCAGTATTTT	CASSLLTGGRGDTQYF
once	TRBV16	.	TRBJ1-2	12	TGTGCCAGCAGGGAGGTGAGGGAAGGCTACACCTTC	CASREVREGYTF
.	TRBV30	.	TRBJ2-3	11	TGTGCCTGGAGCGGGAGATATACGCAGTATTTT	CAWSGRYTQYF
.	TRBV28	.	TRBJ2-7	13	TGTGCCAGCAGTTTCCTCGGGGCCTACGAGCAGTACTTC	CASSFLGAYEQYF
.	TRBV2	TRBD2	TRBJ2-1	16	TGTGCCAGAGGTCGGGGGCTAGCGGGAACCCACAATGAGCAGTTCTTC	CARGRGLAGTHNEQFF
.	TRBV15	TRBD2	TRBJ2-1	16	TGTGCCACCAGCAGAAAACTAGCGGGGCATTACAATGAGCAGTTCTTC	CATSRKLAGHYNEQFF
once	TRBV7-3	TRBD2	TRBJ2-1	16	TGTGCCAGCAGCCGCACTAGCGGGAGGCCGTACAATGAGCAGTTCTTC	CASSRTSGRPYNEQFF
.	TRBV7-2	.	TRBJ1-1	14	TGTGCCAGCAGCCAGTCACCGGGACTCAATGAAGCTTTCTTT	CASSQSPGLNEAFF
few	TRBV18	.	TRBJ2-1	13	TGTGCCAGCTCACCACCAACAGGGTATGAGCAGTTCTTC	CASSPPTGYEQFF
.	TRBV18	.	TRBJ2-3	13	TGTGCCAGCTCACCGCCGGGGACAGATACGCAGTATTTT	CASSPPGTDTQYF
.	TRBV10-3	TRBD1	TRBJ2-7	15	TGTGCCATCAGTGAAGGACAGGGTGGGACCTACGAGCAGTACTTC	CAISEGQGGTYEQYF
.	TRBV10-3	.	TRBJ2-1	14	TGTGCCATCAGTGAGGTGTCAGGGTTGCATGAGCAGTTCTTC	CAISEVSGLHEQFF
.	TRBV7-7	TRBD1	TRBJ2-7	13	TGTGCCAGCAGTTTGGACAGGTGGAGCGAGCAGTACTTC	CASSLDRWSEQYF
once	TRBV6-5	.	TRBJ1-3	14	TGTGCCAGCAGTTGGAGGGTTTCTGGAAACACCATATATTTT	CASSWRVSGNTIYF
few	TRBV12-5	.	TRBJ2-2	16	TGTGCTAGTAGCAAGCCGGGGGGCCAGAACACCGGGGAGCTGTTTTTT	CASSKPGGQNTGELFF
.	TRBV2	.	TRBJ1-3	15	TGTGCCAGCAGTGAAGCGTCAGGGCCTGGAAACACCATATATTTT	CASSEASGPGNTIYF
.	TRBV11-2	TRBD1	TRBJ1-3	15	TGTGCCAGCAGACCACAGGGGGCGCGTGGAAACACCATATATTTT	CASRPQGARGNTIYF
.	TRBV18	TRBD2	TRBJ2-1	17	TGTGCCAGCTCACCACCGAGGAGCGGGAGCTCCTACAATGAGCAGTTCTTC	CASSPPRSGSSYNEQFF
.	TRBV19	TRBD2	TRBJ2-3	15	TGTGCCAGTAGTATCACGGGAGGGGGTGCAGATACGCAGTATTTT	CASSITGGGADTQYF
.	TRBV7-8	.	TRBJ2-5	13	TGTGCCAGCAGCCTGTGGGGACAAGAGGCCCAGTACTTC	CASSLWGQEAQYF
.	TRBV5-1	.	TRBJ2-1	12	TGCGCCAGCAGCTTTGCGGGCAATGAGCAGTTCTTC	CASSFAGNEQFF